This record looks at one TCR beta chain sequence and its context. This clonotype has a count of ten or more. Its antigen is unknown. No base quality values were provided; no much bigger clone lies one nucleotide off. This sample stems from a study of breast tumors, draining lymph nodes, adjacent tissues (dated by TCRdb to about 2016). About the investigation overall: Breast cancer patients provided tumor, adjacent nontumor tissue and axillary lymph nodes, and the study compared the TCR beta repertoires across these three sources. The study aimed to assess the relationships and possible T-cell exchange between tumor, surrounding tissue and draining lymph node repertoires in human breast cancer.

Sequenced on an Illumina HiSeq 2000. Multiplex PCR amplification was used to generate the TCR beta chain libraries. The amplified TCR beta chain products were analyzed by high-throughput sequencing. Using fastp trimming at Q25 and MiXCR clonotype assembly, TCRdb reanalyzed the public sequencing data and kept in-frame beta chains. Each entry merges the rows of one CDR3 protein and shows their most common DNA and genes. This sample gives 200,000 to 250,000 distinct CDR3 sequences in total; 30% to 35% of them show up just once. The leading ten clones occupy approximately 3.3% of the sample. There are 13 amino acids in the CDR3, from cysteine to phenylalanine inclusive. Kept here is only the CDR3 DNA, which spans 39 bases and is read in frame from base 1. Here V drops 3 bases and J drops 6 bases, and the junction holds 7 bases not matched to any gene. According to the germline V gene (reference sequence), CDR1 reads DFQATT and CDR2 reads SNEGSKA.

On the study overall, not on this receptor specifically: Tumor and nontumor tissue repertoires were significantly more similar in luminal-like than in basal-like breast cancer. Tumors showed preferential V and J gene usage, and their T-cell repertoire diversity fell below that of lymph nodes yet above that of nontumor tissue. The data were judged consistent with most tumor T cells deriving from the lymph node and then expanding within tumor tissue. The conclusion that tumor T cells originate in lymph nodes was presented as consistent with a hypothesis rather than as directly demonstrated.

Lymph node samples were obtained from the axillary draining lymph nodes of breast cancer patients. Recombination joined TRBV20-1 with TRBJ1-2; 7 junctional bases match TRBD1. This sequence was found in a female donor with breast cancer. Some clones in this sample may be carry-over from other donors' samples. Material: axillary lymph node tissue. CDR3 sequence: CSASPTGNHGYTF. At the DNA level, the sequence is TGCAGTGCTAGCCCGACAGGGAATCATGGCTACACCTTC.